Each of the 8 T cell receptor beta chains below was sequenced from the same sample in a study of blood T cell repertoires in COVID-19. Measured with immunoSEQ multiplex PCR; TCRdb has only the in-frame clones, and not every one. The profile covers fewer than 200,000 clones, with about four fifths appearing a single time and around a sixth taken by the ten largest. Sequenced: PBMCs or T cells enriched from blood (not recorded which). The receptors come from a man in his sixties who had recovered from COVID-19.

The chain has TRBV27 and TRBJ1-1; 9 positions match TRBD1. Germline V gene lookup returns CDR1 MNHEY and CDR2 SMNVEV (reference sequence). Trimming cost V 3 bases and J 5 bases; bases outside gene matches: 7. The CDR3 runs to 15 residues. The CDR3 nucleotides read TGTGCCAGCAGTTTGCTGGGGACAGGGAGGACTGAAGCTTTCTTT. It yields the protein CASSLLGTGRTEAFF.

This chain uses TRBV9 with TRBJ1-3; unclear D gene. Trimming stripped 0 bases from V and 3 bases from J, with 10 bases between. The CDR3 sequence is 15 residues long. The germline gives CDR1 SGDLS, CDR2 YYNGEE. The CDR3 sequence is CASSVVDTDGNTIYF. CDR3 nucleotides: TGTGCCAGCAGCGTAGTTGACACGGATGGAAACACCATATATTTT.

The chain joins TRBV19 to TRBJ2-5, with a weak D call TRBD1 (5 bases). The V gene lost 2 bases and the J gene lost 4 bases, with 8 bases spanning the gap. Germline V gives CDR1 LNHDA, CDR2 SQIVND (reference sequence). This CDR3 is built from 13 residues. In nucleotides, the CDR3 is TGTGCCAGTAGTATACGGACACGAGAGACCCAGTACTTC. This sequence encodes CASSIRTRETQYF.

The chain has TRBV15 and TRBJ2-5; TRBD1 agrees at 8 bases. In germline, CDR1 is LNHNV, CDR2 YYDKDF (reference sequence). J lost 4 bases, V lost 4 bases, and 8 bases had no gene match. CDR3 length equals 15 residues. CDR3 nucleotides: TGTGCCACCAGCAACGGACAGGGAACCGGAGAGACCCAGTACTTC. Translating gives CATSNGQGTGETQYF.

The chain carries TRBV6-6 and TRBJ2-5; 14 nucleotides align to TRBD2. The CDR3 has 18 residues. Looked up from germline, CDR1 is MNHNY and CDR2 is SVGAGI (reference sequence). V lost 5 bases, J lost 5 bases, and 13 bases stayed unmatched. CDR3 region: CASSPTSGGASGYETQYF. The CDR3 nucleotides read TGTGCCAGCAGTCCGACTAGCGGGGGGGCAAGCGGGTACGAGACCCAGTACTTC.

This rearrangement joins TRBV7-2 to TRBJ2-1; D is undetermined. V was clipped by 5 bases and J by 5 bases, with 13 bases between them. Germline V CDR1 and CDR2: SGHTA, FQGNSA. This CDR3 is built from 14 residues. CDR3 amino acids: CASSLTRLNNEQFF. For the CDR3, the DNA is TGTGCCAGCAGCCTAACCCGACTTAACAATGAGCAGTTCTTC. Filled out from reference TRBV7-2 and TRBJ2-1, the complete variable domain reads GAGVSQSPSNKVTEKGKDVELRCDPISGHTALYWYRQSLGQGLEFLIYFQGNSAPDKSGLPSDRFSAERTGGSVSTLTIQRTQQEDSAVYLCASSLTRLNNEQFFGPGTRLTVL.

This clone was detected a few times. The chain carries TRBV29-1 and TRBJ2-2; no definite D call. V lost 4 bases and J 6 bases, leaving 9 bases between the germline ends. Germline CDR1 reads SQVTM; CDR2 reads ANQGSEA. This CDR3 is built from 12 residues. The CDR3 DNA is TGCAGCGTTGCGCGTATCTCCGGGGAGCTGTTTTTT. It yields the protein CSVARISGELFF.

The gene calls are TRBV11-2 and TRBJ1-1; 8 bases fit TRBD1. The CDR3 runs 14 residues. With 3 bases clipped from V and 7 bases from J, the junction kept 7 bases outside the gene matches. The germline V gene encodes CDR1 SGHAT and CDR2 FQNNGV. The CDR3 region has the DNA TGTGCCAGCAGCTTCAGGGGGCGAACTATTGAAGCTTTCTTT. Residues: CASSFRGRTIEAFF.